The present TCR beta chain was sequenced within a study of Ad26.COV2.S vaccination and SARS-CoV-2 variants. In the study overall: Ad26.COV2.S was injected intramuscularly once or twice, 56 days apart. Whole-study results and caveats: Total T cell responses, in the TCR breadth and depth analyses, may have been underestimated.

Notes on this clone: Its antigen is currently unknown.

Treatment here: approximately 18 received Ad26.COV2.S at low or high dose, single or two shots; about five received placebo; per-sample allocation not given. Sampling happened 63 days after the first vaccine or placebo injection. Based in Boston, the donor was an adult of 18-55 years. Profiled with immunoSEQ multiplex PCR; TCRdb holds only in-frame clones, not every one. The table records some 300,000 clones, around 84% of them present only once. CDR1 is MNHEY and CDR2 is SVGEGT in the germline V gene. The CDR3 has 16 amino acids. V lost 0 bases and J 7 bases, leaving 16 bases between the germline ends.

Material: peripheral blood, obtained in a trial of Ad26.COV2.S vaccine versus placebo. The sequence derives from a person aged 18-65 years who received the Ad26.COV2.S COVID-19 vaccine or a placebo. The chain employs TRBV6-2 or TRBV6-3 and TRBJ1-5; D may be TRBD1 (6 bases). The CDR3 reads CASSYSRPRTVQPQHF. CDR3 DNA: TGTGCCAGCAGTTACTCGCGCCCCCGGACAGTCCAGCCCCAGCATTTT.